A selection of T cell receptor beta chains follows, all from one sample in a study of shared clonotypes between healthy human individuals. Sequenced by immunoSEQ multiplex PCR; TCRdb stores in-frame clones only, minus some. The sample includes 2 million to 2.5 million clones, 85% to 95% seen only once; the top ten take 0.3% to 0.4%. Sample: naive CD4+ T cells from PBMCs. Source of these receptors: a young man in good health. Some clones in this sample may be carry-over from other donors' samples. CDR3s include the opening cysteine and the closing phenylalanine or tryptophan. Fields, in order: J gene, V gene, clone size, D gene, CDR3 protein, CDR3 DNA. The D gene is left open where the match is weak. Part of the rows lack a size; the others show once, few, many or a class for expanded clones.

>TRBJ1-1|TRBV27|-|-
CASSFMDPLGNLNTEAFF
TGTGCCAGCAGTTTCATGGACCCCTTGGGAAACTTGAACACTGAAGCTTTCTTT
>TRBJ2-2|TRBV28|-|TRBD2
CASSPLQGSGSTGELFF
TGTGCCAGCAGTCCACTCCAGGGTAGCGGGTCCACCGGGGAGCTGTTTTTT
>TRBJ2-1|TRBV30|-|TRBD2
CAWSVRASGGYNEQFF
TGTGCCTGGAGTGTAAGGGCTAGCGGTGGCTACAATGAGCAGTTCTTC
>TRBJ2-3|TRBV7-2|-|TRBD2
CASSLEMGLAGGVQYF
TGTGCCAGCAGCTTAGAGATGGGACTAGCGGGGGGTGTACAGTATTTT
>TRBJ2-7|TRBV7-9|-|-
CASSFGDEQYF
TGTGCCAGCAGCTTCGGGGACGAGCAGTACTTC
>TRBJ2-7|TRBV4-2|few|TRBD2
CASSRETSGSSYEQYF
TGTGCCAGCAGCCGCGAAACTAGCGGGAGCTCCTACGAGCAGTACTTC
>TRBJ1-1|TRBV5-6|few|-
CASSLGFLNTEAFF
TGTGCCAGCAGCTTGGGATTCCTGAACACTGAAGCTTTCTTT
>TRBJ2-1|TRBV18|-|TRBD1
CASSRDFGTGGWWNNEQFF
TGTGCCAGCTCACGAGACTTCGGGACAGGGGGCTGGTGGAACAATGAGCAGTTCTTC
>TRBJ2-7|TRBV10-3|once|-
CATAERGDYEQYF
TGTGCCACCGCTGAGCGCGGGGACTACGAGCAGTACTTC
>TRBJ1-6|TRBV7-3|-|TRBD1
CASSSGTGKPLHF
TGTGCCAGCAGCTCCGGGACAGGGAAGCCCCTCCACTTT
>TRBJ2-1|TRBV5-6|-|-
CASSWRGNEQFF
TGTGCCAGCAGTTGGAGGGGGAATGAGCAGTTCTTC
>TRBJ2-5|TRBV5-8|-|-
CASSRQVQETQYF
TGTGCCAGCAGCAGACAGGTTCAAGAGACCCAGTACTTC
>TRBJ2-1|TRBV7-9|-|TRBD2
CASTGGEQFF
TGTGCCAGCACGGGGGGTGAGCAGTTCTTC
>TRBJ2-7|TRBV19|-|-
CASSERSYEQYF
TGTGCCAGTAGTGAGAGGTCCTACGAGCAGTACTTC
>TRBJ2-4|TRBV5-1|-|-
CASSFVPGSDIQYF
TGCGCCAGCAGCTTCGTCCCGGGGTCGGACATTCAGTACTTC
>TRBJ2-7|TRBV28|-|TRBD1
CASSSGQLNSYEQYF
TGTGCCAGCAGCTCGGGACAGTTAAACTCCTACGAGCAGTACTTC
>TRBJ2-5|TRBV5-4|-|TRBD1
CASRGAGQGTGTQYF
TGTGCCAGCAGGGGTGCGGGACAGGGGACCGGGACCCAGTACTTC
>TRBJ2-3|TRBV4-3|-|-
CASSQGNSPGFWVLGAQDTQYF
TGCGCCAGCAGCCAAGGGAACTCACCGGGGTTTTGGGTACTGGGGGCGCAGGATACGCAGTATTTT
>TRBJ2-5|TRBV18|-|-
CASSPPSQETQYF
TGTGCCAGCTCACCACCATCCCAAGAGACCCAGTACTTC
>TRBJ1-6|TRBV10-2|few|TRBD1
CASSVLTGTDSPLHF
TGCGCCAGCAGCGTCCTGACAGGGACGGATTCACCCCTCCACTTT
>TRBJ2-1|TRBV25-1|-|TRBD2
CASSEQASGYNEQFF
TGTGCCAGCAGTGAACAGGCTAGCGGCTACAATGAGCAGTTCTTC
>TRBJ2-4|TRBV28|-|-
CASSFGRDRDIQYF
TGTGCCAGCAGTTTCGGTCGGGATAGGGACATTCAGTACTTC
>TRBJ2-2|TRBV5-4|-|-
CASSVGRTAIGELFF
TGTGCCAGCAGCGTAGGGCGGACCGCAATCGGGGAGCTGTTTTTT
>TRBJ2-1|TRBV5-1|-|TRBD2
CASRGSGLDYNEQFF
TGCGCCAGCAGAGGTTCTGGACTAGATTACAATGAGCAGTTCTTC
>TRBJ1-5|TRBV19|-|-
CASSIGEQPQHF
TGTGCCAGTAGTATAGGAGAACAGCCCCAGCATTTT
>TRBJ1-3|TRBV7-6|once|TRBD1
CASGTGGGGNTIYF
TGTGCCAGCGGGACAGGGGGTGGTGGAAACACCATATATTTT
>TRBJ2-7|TRBV28|-|TRBD1
CASSQDRAYEQYF
TGTGCCAGCAGCCAGGACAGGGCCTACGAGCAGTACTTC
>TRBJ1-4|TRBV28|-|-
CASSPPLEKLFF
TGTGCCAGCAGCCCGCCGCTTGAAAAACTGTTTTTT
>TRBJ2-2|TRBV6-4|-|-
CASPPASDTGELFF
TGTGCCAGCCCCCCCGCTAGCGATACCGGGGAGCTGTTTTTT
>TRBJ2-7|TRBV7-9|-|TRBD1
CASSVGQVDYEQYF
TGTGCCAGCAGCGTGGGACAGGTCGACTACGAGCAGTACTTC
>TRBJ2-5|TRBV11-1|-|-
CASSRGSQETQYF
TGTGCCAGCAGCCGAGGGAGCCAAGAGACCCAGTACTTC
>TRBJ1-1|TRBV19|few|TRBD1
CASTPGQSAEAFF
TGTGCCAGTACACCGGGACAGTCCGCTGAAGCTTTCTTT
>TRBJ2-7|TRBV29-1|-|TRBD2
CSVVVGLASYEQYF
TGCAGCGTTGTGGTCGGACTAGCATCCTACGAGCAGTACTTC
>TRBJ2-7|TRBV19|-|TRBD1
CASSIGTGGFNEQYF
TGTGCCAGTAGTATTGGGACAGGGGGCTTCAACGAGCAGTACTTC
>TRBJ2-3|TRBV14|-|TRBD1
CASSPAWGEQGTDTQYF
TGTGCCAGCAGCCCTGCCTGGGGCGAACAGGGGACAGATACGCAGTATTTT
>TRBJ2-3|TRBV7-9|-|-
CASSLTLYTRYF
TGTGCCAGCAGCCTCACCCTGTATACGCGGTATTTT
>TRBJ1-2|TRBV7-9|-|TRBD1
CASSLGGTGSVYGYTF
TGTGCCAGCAGCTTAGGGGGGACAGGGTCGGTCTATGGCTACACCTTC
>TRBJ2-3|TRBV4-3|-|-
CASSQVRQSTDTQYF
TGCGCCAGCAGCCAAGTTAGGCAAAGCACAGATACGCAGTATTTT
>TRBJ2-1|TRBV5-1|-|TRBD2
CASSWAGLAGRNEQFF
TGCGCCAGCAGCTGGGCGGGACTAGCGGGTCGCAATGAGCAGTTCTTC
>TRBJ1-3|TRBV9|-|-
CASSADLENTIYF
TGTGCCAGCAGCGCGGATCTCGAAAACACCATATATTTT
>TRBJ2-7|TRBV6-6|-|TRBD2
CASSYPTSGRYEQYF
TGTGCCAGCAGTTACCCGACTAGCGGGAGATACGAGCAGTACTTC
>TRBJ2-7|TRBV5-6|-|-
CASSGLRGAVYEQYF
TGTGCCAGCAGCGGCCTTCGAGGCGCCGTCTACGAGCAGTACTTC
>TRBJ1-2|TRBV19|-|TRBD1
CASSAPWDVSGGRRMWDGYTF
TGTGCCAGTAGTGCCCCCTGGGATGTTTCAGGGGGGCGAAGAATGTGGGATGGCTACACCTTC
>TRBJ2-2|TRBV5-6|-|TRBD2
CASSLALAGGSGELFF
TGTGCCAGCAGCTTGGCTCTAGCGGGAGGGAGCGGGGAGCTGTTTTTT
>TRBJ2-3|TRBV25-1|-|TRBD1
CASAMGGTGGANTQYF
TGTGCCAGCGCGATGGGCGGGACAGGGGGCGCAAATACGCAGTATTTT
>TRBJ1-2|TRBV28|-|-
CASQALHGYTF
TGTGCCAGCCAGGCACTCCATGGCTACACCTTC
>TRBJ1-3|TRBV6-5|-|TRBD1
CASSYSTGVPGNTIYF
TGTGCCAGCAGTTACTCGACAGGGGTTCCTGGAAACACCATATATTTT